A single sample gave rise to the 23 T cell receptor beta chains below, sequenced in a study of OX40 agonist ivuxolimab in advanced cancers. Using immunoSEQ multiplex PCR, the repertoire was profiled, and TCRdb retains in-frame clones only, with some absent. The repertoire consists of approximately 130,000 clones, with approximately 94% occurring once and the leading ten covering over 0.8%. This specimen was CD4+ or CD8+ T cells sorted from blood, taken in a trial of the OX40 agonist ivuxolimab. The source of these receptors is an adult with an advanced solid tumor such as melanoma, head and neck, liver or kidney cancer.

Here the CDR3 reads CASSPVWGVNSPLHF. CDR3 nucleotide sequence: TGCGCCAGCAGCCCAGTATGGGGGGTGAACTCACCCCTCCACTTT. The rearrangement links TRBV4-3 to TRBJ1-6; D may be TRBD1 (5 bases). V was shortened by 4 bases and J by 10 bases, with 17 bases between the two germline ends. Germline V gene data show CDR1 as LGHNA and CDR2 as YSLEER. This CDR3 region has 15 residues.

The chain has TRBV18 and TRBJ2-7, with 7 positions matching TRBD2. The germline CDR1 and CDR2 sequences are KGHSH and LQKENI. Trimming cost V 2 bases and J 3 bases; bases outside gene matches: 4. This CDR3 has 14 amino acids. The CDR3, as DNA: TGTGCCAGCTCACCAGAGCGGGGAGGCTACGAGCAGTACTTC. Translated: CASSPERGGYEQYF.

The V call is TRBV5-4, the J call TRBJ2-2; D is unclear. CDR3 length: 12 amino acids. V dropped 0 bases and J dropped 9 bases, with 6 bases sitting between them. In germline, CDR1 is SGHNT, CDR2 YYREEE (reference sequence). CDR3 in DNA: TGTGCCAGCAGCTTGGACGGCCGGGAGCTGTTTTTT. Its protein is CASSLDGRELFF.

The chain has TRBV9 and TRBJ1-3; 7 bases line up with TRBD1. Germline values: CDR1 SGDLS, CDR2 YYNGEE. The trim removed 3 bases at V and 2 bases at J, leaving 2 bases unmatched. The CDR3 loop spans 14 amino acids. CDR3 DNA: TGTGCCAGCAGCGCGACAGGGACTGGAAACACCATATATTTT. It specifies CASSATGTGNTIYF.

The chain links TRBV5-4 to TRBJ1-1; D possibly corresponds to TRBD1 (5 bases). This CDR3 is built from 13 residues. The germline gives CDR1 SGHNT, CDR2 YYREEE (reference sequence). Trimming took off 3 bases at V and 5 bases at J, with 11 bases between the two ends. For the CDR3, the DNA is TGTGCCAGCAGCTCGGGAGGGGAAACTGAAGCTTTCTTT. The encoded protein is CASSSGGETEAFF.

The chain carries TRBV28 and TRBJ2-7, with a tentative D call TRBD1 (5 bases). The CDR3 spans 14 residues. Trimming took off 4 bases at V and 4 bases at J, with 14 bases between the two ends. Germline V lookup: CDR1 MDHEN, CDR2 SYDVKM. This chain's CDR3 is CASSSPSRDYEQYF. DNA of the CDR3: TGTGCCAGCAGTTCCCCCTCCAGGGATTACGAGCAGTACTTC. Variable domain in full (rest from reference TRBV28 and TRBJ2-7): DVKVTQSSRYLVKRTGEKVFLECVQDMDHENMFWYRQDPGLGLRLIYFSYDVKMKEKGDIPEGYSVSREKKERFSLILESASTNQTSMYLCASSSPSRDYEQYFGPGTRLTVT.

The rearrangement links TRBV6-5 to TRBJ2-3; D ambiguous. Per the germline V gene, CDR1 is MNHEY and CDR2 is SVGAGI. The CDR3 contains 14 residues. The ends were cut back, 2 bases at V and 5 bases at J, with 11 bases in the middle. DNA of the CDR3: TGTGCCAGCAGTTACCCCCCCGTCGTAGATACGCAGTATTTT. This gives the protein CASSYPPVVDTQYF.

The chain employs TRBV2 and TRBJ2-7; D is ambiguous. Germline V gene lookup returns CDR1 SNHLY and CDR2 FYNNEI. This CDR3 region has 13 residues. The V and J ends lost 8 bases and 2 bases respectively, with 13 bases between them. CDR3 sequence (DNA): TGTGCCAGCCAGAGTGTTTTAGCCTACGAGCAGTACTTC. This gives the protein CASQSVLAYEQYF.

This clone was seen only a few times. The J gene is TRBJ2-5, the V gene TRBV2; TRBD2 aligns across 10 bases. After removal of 6 bases from V and 2 bases from J, the junction contained 9 bases not matched to a gene. This CDR3 is built from 16 residues. CDR1 is SNHLY and CDR2 is FYNNEI in the germline V gene. CDR3 DNA sequence: TGTGCCAGCAGGGGGGGACTAGCGAGGGCACAAGAGACCCAGTACTTC. Translating gives CASRGGLARAQETQYF.

V is TRBV5-6 and J is TRBJ1-5, with 7 bases aligning to TRBD1. Germline lookup yields CDR1 SGHDT and CDR2 YYEEEE. There are 15 residues in the CDR3. J was trimmed by 3 bases and V by 0 bases; bases with no gene match: 3. The CDR3 sequence is CASSLGGGLNQPQHF. CDR3 nucleotides: TGTGCCAGCAGCTTGGGAGGGGGCCTCAATCAGCCCCAGCATTTT.

Comment on this clone: The CDR3 end shows no conserved phenylalanine or tryptophan, and so a read error is likely. This chain links TRBV4-3 with TRBJ1-5, with D perhaps TRBD1 (6 bases). Trimming cost V 5 bases and J 6 bases, with 14 bases left between them. The CDR3 covers 14 residues. Germline V gene data show CDR1 as LGHNA and CDR2 as YSLEER. The CDR3 DNA follows: TGCGCCAGCAGCTTGGCAGGGGCTGGTCAGCCCCAGCATTCT. Its translation: CASSLAGAGQPQHS.

The rearrangement joins TRBV5-4 to TRBJ1-2, with D tentatively TRBD1 (6 bases). The CDR3 sequence is 15 residues long. V lost 3 bases, J lost 8 bases, and 20 bases lay in between. The germline CDR1 and CDR2 sequences are SGHNT and YYREEE (reference sequence). The CDR3 is CASSSGLGQLLGYTF. In DNA form, the CDR3 reads TGTGCCAGCAGCTCGGGCCTAGGACAGCTCCTGGGCTACACCTTC.

J is TRBJ2-6 and V is TRBV20-1, with D possibly being TRBD2 (5 bases). Germline V gene sequence: CDR1 DFQATT, CDR2 SNEGSKA (reference sequence). This CDR3 region has 11 residues. V lost 3 bases, J lost 19 bases, and 16 bases lay in between. Written as DNA, the CDR3 is TGCAGTGCTAGGGAGACTACCCTTATAACTTTC. It translates to CSARETTLITF.

The rearrangement joins TRBV4-3 to TRBJ2-1, with D perhaps TRBD2 (6 bases). Germline V gene sequence: CDR1 LGHNA, CDR2 YSLEER. The CDR3 contains 13 residues. V lost 1 base, J lost 10 bases, and 11 bases lay in between. CDR3: CASSQGPRGEQFF. CDR3 nucleotides: TGCGCCAGCAGCCAAGGGCCGCGGGGAGAGCAGTTCTTC.

The chain employs TRBV4-1 and TRBJ2-4; D is undetermined. Germline-derived CDR1 and CDR2 are MGHRA and YSYEKL. The CDR3 extends over 17 amino acids. V gave up 2 bases and J gave up 3 bases, with 17 bases separating them. The CDR3 DNA follows: TGCGCCAGCAGCCAATACGGGTTGGGTCAAGGCAAAAACATTCAGTACTTC. This sequence encodes CASSQYGLGQGKNIQYF.

The V gene is TRBV4-3, the J gene TRBJ2-3; TRBD2 matches 8 bases. Germline values: CDR1 LGHNA, CDR2 YSLEER. The CDR3 extends over 17 amino acids. Unmatched junction bases numbered 6, after V lost 0 bases and J lost 1 base. In DNA form, the CDR3 reads TGCGCCAGCAGCCAAGATTCGAGTAGCGGGGGCACAGATACGCAGTATTTT. Translation: CASSQDSSSGGTDTQYF.

The V gene is TRBV2, the J gene TRBJ1-2; the D gene is possibly TRBD1 (5 bases). V was pared by 6 bases and J by 4 bases, with 18 bases between. CDR1 and CDR2 from the germline V gene are SNHLY and FYNNEI. The CDR3 is made up of 15 amino acids. Here the CDR3 reads CASRRGGTPSYGYTF. DNA of the CDR3: TGTGCCAGCAGGAGGGGCGGCACCCCCTCCTATGGCTACACCTTC.

The chain recombines TRBV7-2 with TRBJ2-7; 7 bases are a match to TRBD2. The CDR3 consists of 16 residues. From germline, CDR1 is SGHTA and CDR2 FQGNSA. Losses at the gene ends were 1 base for V and 7 bases for J; bases not matched to a gene: 13. The CDR3 region has the DNA TGTGCCAGCAGCTTAGACGGGCGGGCAGGGACTACGGAGCAGTACTTC. This translates into CASSLDGRAGTTEQYF.

The chain employs TRBV6-5 and TRBJ2-7, with D perhaps TRBD2 (6 bases). The V and J ends lost 4 bases and 2 bases respectively, with 12 bases between them. Germline CDR1 is MNHEY and CDR2 is SVGAGI. The CDR3 spans 14 residues. CDR3: CASSSGGAPYEQYF. CDR3 nucleotide sequence: TGTGCCAGCAGTTCCGGAGGGGCTCCCTACGAGCAGTACTTC.

The CDR3 DNA reads TGTGCCAGTAGTCGTCCTGGGGCACTTAACTATGGCTACACCTTC. This gives the protein CASSRPGALNYGYTF. The chain recombines TRBV19 with TRBJ1-2; tentative D call: TRBD1 (5 bases). CDR1 is LNHDA, CDR2 SQIVND, per germline (reference sequence). There are 15 residues in the CDR3. Trimming removed 5 bases at V and 1 base at J, with 14 bases between.

V gene TRBV6-5 combines with J gene TRBJ2-5; D is undetermined. The CDR3 spans 16 residues. With 2 bases removed from V and 4 bases from J, the gap between germline ends came to 17 bases. CDR1 is MNHEY, CDR2 SVGAGI, per germline. The CDR3 loop is CASSYGTSLSGETQYF. The CDR3 DNA reads as TGTGCCAGCAGTTACGGCACGTCCCTGTCAGGAGAGACCCAGTACTTC.

The chain carries TRBV5-6 and TRBJ2-7; 7 bases agree with TRBD2. Germline CDR1 and CDR2: SGHDT and YYEEEE. After removal of 4 bases from V and 5 bases from J, the junction contained 9 bases not matched to a gene. The CDR3 contains 14 residues. Written as DNA, the CDR3 is TGTGCCAGCAGCACCCTGGGGGGGGAGGACGAGCAGTACTTC. Protein: CASSTLGGEDEQYF. Filled out from reference TRBV5-6 and TRBJ2-7, the complete variable domain reads DAGVTQSPTHLIKTRGQQVTLRCSPKSGHDTVSWYQQALGQGPQFIFQYYEEEERQRGNFPDRFSGHQFPNYSSELNVNALLLGDSALYLCASSTLGGEDEQYFGPGTRLTVT.

The chain is built from TRBV4-1 and TRBJ2-3; D not resolved. The germline gives CDR1 MGHRA, CDR2 YSYEKL. The CDR3 has 16 amino acids. V lost 0 bases and J lost 2, with 12 bases in between. CDR3 sequence: CASSQEARGFTDTQYF. The CDR3 DNA is TGCGCCAGCAGCCAAGAAGCAAGAGGATTCACAGATACGCAGTATTTT.